Below, 25 T cell receptor beta chains from the same sample are listed, as sequenced in a study of Graves' ophthalmopathy and Graves' hyperthyroidism. Beta-chain TCR CDR3 regions were amplified from RNA transcripts. Scientists carried out first-round RT-PCR using HTBI primers and then a second-round multiplex PCR. In TCRdb, the multiplex PCR reads were re-called with MiXCR into one record per CDR3 protein. The sample lists over 200,000 distinct CDR3 sequences; just under 30% were seen once. Sequenced material: peripheral blood. These receptors came from a man in his forties or fifties with Graves' ophthalmopathy.

This clonotype has a count of ten or more. The chain combines TRBV29-1 with TRBJ2-7; D might be TRBD1 or TRBD2, each matching 5 bases. There are 14 residues in the CDR3. Trimming took off 0 bases at V and 5 bases at J, with 14 bases between the two ends. Germline CDR1 and CDR2: SQVTM and ANQGSEA. The CDR3 protein is CSVEDLGPGDEQYF. Written as DNA, the CDR3 is TGCAGCGTTGAAGATTTGGGACCTGGGGACGAGCAGTACTTC.

Ten or more counts support this clonotype. The rearrangement joins TRBV27 to TRBJ1-5; D not certain. V dropped 0 bases and J dropped 0 bases, with 9 bases sitting between them. The CDR3 is 16 residues long. Germline V gene lookup returns CDR1 MNHEY and CDR2 SMNVEV (reference sequence). The CDR3: CASSLSAAYSNQPQHF. CDR3 in DNA: TGTGCCAGCAGTTTATCGGCAGCATATAGCAATCAGCCCCAGCATTTT.

V usage is TRBV24-1 and J usage is TRBJ2-5; a weak D match, TRBD1 (6 bases). CDR1 and CDR2 (germline): KGHDR, SFDVKD. V was shortened by 4 bases and J by 0 bases, with 11 bases between the two germline ends. The length of the CDR3 is 15 residues. As DNA, the CDR3 is TGTGCCACCAGTGACGGACAGCCCGACCAAGAGACCCAGTACTTC. Protein sequence: CATSDGQPDQETQYF.

In this sample, this clonotype turned up many times. V and J are TRBV12-3 or TRBV12-4 and TRBJ2-2, with 7 nucleotides matching TRBD1. With V trimmed by 2 bases and J by 5 bases, 8 bases remained unmatched. The CDR3 consists of 16 residues. DNA of the CDR3: TGTGCCAGCAGTTTATTCGTGGGACAGCTAACCGGGGAGCTGTTTTTT. Amino acids: CASSLFVGQLTGELFF.

The chain has TRBV7-2 and TRBJ2-5, with D maybe TRBD2 (6 bases). Trimming took 1 base from V and 4 from J, leaving 16 bases between them. The CDR3 runs 16 residues. Germline CDR1 SGHTA, CDR2 FQGNSA. The CDR3 loop reads CASSLVARGRRETQYF. The CDR3 region has the DNA TGTGCCAGCAGCTTAGTAGCGCGGGGCCGGAGAGAGACCCAGTACTTC.

There are many counts of this clonotype. The chain joins TRBV11-2 to TRBJ2-7; 9 bases map to TRBD2. The CDR3 length is 13 residues. Germline CDR1 SGHAT, CDR2 FQNNGV. Trimming took 4 bases from V and 7 from J; bases not matched to a gene: 5. The CDR3 region has the DNA TGTGCCAGCAGCTCCCGGCGGGGGGGGGAGCAGTACTTC. Encoded protein: CASSSRRGGEQYF.

This clonotype was counted at least ten times. This chain links TRBV19 with TRBJ2-5; 10 nucleotides agree with TRBD1. The germline CDR1 and CDR2 sequences are LNHDA and SQIVND (reference sequence). J gave up 3 bases and V 6 bases, and 1 base lay outside the gene matches. The CDR3 is 13 amino acids. The CDR3 spells CASRGTGEETQYF. In nucleotides, the CDR3 is TGTGCCAGTAGGGGGACAGGGGAAGAGACCCAGTACTTC.

This clonotype was detected ten times or more. This chain links TRBV20-1 with TRBJ2-7; 7 bases line up with TRBD2. CDR3 length: 13 amino acids. Germline loops: CDR1 DFQATT, CDR2 SNEGSKA (reference sequence). Trimming took 3 bases from V and 2 from J; bases not matched to a gene: 4. DNA of the CDR3: TGCAGTGCTAGCGGGAGGAACCCCTACGAGCAGTACTTC. This gives the protein CSASGRNPYEQYF.

This clonotype was recorded many times. V usage is TRBV6-5 and J usage is TRBJ2-7; TRBD2 matches 7 bases. The CDR3 spans 17 residues. V shed 5 bases, J shed 6 bases, and the junction held 19 bases outside the gene matches. In germline, CDR1 is MNHEY, CDR2 SVGAGI. This CDR3 reads CASSNAISGSSRPEQYF. The CDR3 DNA is TGTGCCAGCAGTAACGCGATTAGCGGGTCCTCACGCCCCGAGCAGTACTTC.

This clonotype appeared many times. The chain combines TRBV6-5 with TRBJ2-2; maybe TRBD2 (5 bases). Per the germline V gene, CDR1 is MNHEY and CDR2 is SVGAGI. Trimming shortened V by 6 bases and J by 3 bases, and 11 bases separated the two germline ends. CDR3 length: 14 amino acids. Here the CDR3 reads CASSPARDTGELFF. The CDR3 DNA follows: TGTGCCAGCAGCCCCGCGCGGGACACCGGGGAGCTGTTTTTT.

This clonotype was detected many times. The chain has TRBV20-1 and TRBJ2-5; maybe TRBD1 (6 bases). Per germline, CDR1 DFQATT and CDR2 SNEGSKA (reference sequence). Trimming left V 2 bases short and J 1 base short, with 11 bases between. This CDR3 spans 14 amino acids. The CDR3 sequence is CSARLPTGQETQYF. The CDR3 DNA reads TGCAGTGCTAGATTGCCGACAGGCCAAGAGACCCAGTACTTC.

The chain combines TRBV6-1 with TRBJ2-7; TRBD2 matches at 12 bases. V gave up 7 bases and J gave up 5 bases; unmatched junction bases: 6. Germline V gives CDR1 MNHNS, CDR2 SASEGT. The CDR3 loop spans 14 amino acids. This chain's CDR3 is CASMRLAGEHEQYF. As DNA, the CDR3 is TGTGCCAGCATGCGACTAGCGGGAGAACACGAGCAGTACTTC.

This clonotype appeared many times. The gene calls are TRBV30 and TRBJ2-7; 11 bases align to TRBD1. Germline CDR1 reads GTSNPN; CDR2 reads SVGIG (reference sequence). The CDR3 totals 16 residues. Trimming cost V 1 base and J 2 bases; bases outside gene matches: 7. CDR3 protein: CAWSAQGTGGTYEQYF. Here the CDR3 DNA reads TGTGCCTGGAGTGCACAGGGGACAGGGGGTACCTACGAGCAGTACTTC.

There are many counts of this clonotype. The chain links TRBV27 to TRBJ2-7, with D maybe TRBD1 (5 bases). The CDR3 is 11 amino acids. Trimming removed 8 bases at V and 3 bases at J, with 8 bases between. CDR1 is MNHEY and CDR2 is SMNVEV in the germline V gene (reference sequence). The CDR3, as DNA: TGTGCCAGCCCAGGGTTCTACGAGCAGTACTTC. This gives the protein CASPGFYEQYF.

The chain employs TRBV29-1 and TRBJ1-1; TRBD1 is a possible D gene (5 bases). The CDR3 runs to 14 residues. V lost 4 bases and J 0 bases, leaving 12 bases between the germline ends. Germline V gives CDR1 SQVTM, CDR2 ANQGSEA. CDR3: CSVARDRLNTEAFF. The CDR3 DNA is TGCAGCGTTGCGAGAGACAGATTGAACACTGAAGCTTTCTTT.

This clonotype showed up many times. DNA of the CDR3: TGTGCCAGCAGTTACTCAAGTCAGATCGAGCAGTACTTC. Residues: CASSYSSQIEQYF. The rearrangement links TRBV6-5 to TRBJ2-7; D is undetermined. Germline lookup yields CDR1 MNHEY and CDR2 SVGAGI. The CDR3 is made up of 13 amino acids. V shed 0 bases and J shed 6 bases, with 9 bases lying between them.

This chain uses TRBV12-3 or TRBV12-4 with TRBJ1-5; 8 bases are shared with TRBD1. CDR3 length: 16 amino acids. The V gene end was trimmed by 5 bases and the J gene end by 0 bases; junction bases not matched to a gene: 6. CDR3 protein: CASSRQGSYSNQPQHF. In DNA form, the CDR3 reads TGTGCCAGCAGTCGACAGGGGTCCTATAGCAATCAGCCCCAGCATTTT.

This chain joins TRBV5-6 and TRBJ1-1; no reliable D call. With 4 bases removed from V and 1 base from J, the gap between germline ends came to 11 bases. There are 14 residues in the CDR3. CDR1 is SGHDT, CDR2 YYEEEE, per germline. This chain's CDR3 is CASSLSVPNTEAFF. Here the CDR3 DNA reads TGTGCCAGCAGCCTGTCAGTCCCGAACACTGAAGCTTTCTTT. The full variable domain, in which reference TRBV5-6 and TRBJ1-1 provide the parts outside the CDR3, is DAGVTQSPTHLIKTRGQQVTLRCSPKSGHDTVSWYQQALGQGPQFIFQYYEEEERQRGNFPDRFSGHQFPNYSSELNVNALLLGDSALYLCASSLSVPNTEAFFGQGTRLTVV.

This rearrangement joins TRBV18 to TRBJ2-5; 8 bases agree with TRBD2. After removal of 4 bases from V and 5 bases from J, the junction contained 9 bases not matched to a gene. There are 15 residues in the CDR3. Germline CDR1 is KGHSH and CDR2 is LQKENI. The CDR3 DNA reads TGTGCCAGCTCACGCGCCGGGACTAGAGGGGAGACCCAGTACTTC. Protein sequence: CASSRAGTRGETQYF.

This clonotype has more than one count but fewer than ten. The rearrangement uses TRBV28 and TRBJ1-2; TRBD1 aligns across 7 bases. Trimming removed 6 bases from V and 11 bases from J; junction bases left unmatched: 9. The CDR3 extends over 12 amino acids. Germline V gene sequence: CDR1 MDHEN, CDR2 SYDVKM. For the CDR3, the DNA is TGTGCCAGCAGCCGACCGGGACAGACTTACACCTTC. This gives the protein CASSRPGQTYTF.

The table lists this clonotype with many counts. The chain combines TRBV12-3 or TRBV12-4 with TRBJ2-5; D is unclear. The CDR3 contains 15 residues. V lost 2 bases and J lost 0, with 10 bases in between. CDR3 in DNA: TGTGCCAGCAGTTTATCCGGCCCGGACCAAGAGACCCAGTACTTC. It specifies CASSLSGPDQETQYF.

The CDR3: CATSDLTGSEQYF. In nucleotides, the CDR3 is TGTGCCACCAGTGACCTGACAGGGAGCGAGCAGTACTTC. This sequence joins TRBV24-1 and TRBJ2-7; 7 bases are shared with TRBD1. Trimming at V came to 4 bases and at J to 6 bases, leaving 5 bases not matched to a gene. Germline V lookup: CDR1 KGHDR, CDR2 SFDVKD. The CDR3 covers 13 residues.

This clonotype was recorded many times. The chain employs TRBV7-9 and TRBJ1-6; D is ambiguous. Trimming stripped 6 bases from V and 8 bases from J, with 17 bases between. The CDR3 is 15 residues long. Germline assignment: CDR1 SEHNR and CDR2 FQNEAQ (reference sequence). This CDR3 reads CASRADQARDSPLHF. The CDR3 DNA sequence: TGTGCCAGCAGGGCGGACCAAGCTCGGGATTCACCCCTCCACTTT.

V usage is TRBV28 and J usage is TRBJ1-6, with D uncertain. V lost 7 bases, J lost 4 bases, and 11 bases lay in between. Germline V CDR1 and CDR2: MDHEN, SYDVKM. This CDR3 contains 14 residues. CDR3 in amino acids: CASTTVGYNSPLHF. The CDR3 DNA reads as TGTGCCAGCACCACCGTCGGTTATAATTCACCCCTCCACTTT.

Ten or more counts support this clonotype. The V and J genes are TRBV6-1 and TRBJ1-1, with 9 bases identical to TRBD1. This CDR3 spans 12 amino acids. J lost 6 bases, V lost 6 bases, and 2 bases had no gene match. Looked up from germline, CDR1 is MNHNS and CDR2 is SASEGT. CDR3 in DNA: TGTGCCAGCAGGGACAGGGGCCCTGAAGCTTTCTTT. This translates into CASRDRGPEAFF.